This TCR beta chain was documented in a study of blood T cell repertoires in COVID-19. Method: immunoSEQ multiplex PCR; TCRdb's copy keeps in-frame clones and lacks some. This table holds about 120,000 clones, about nine tenths found once. The junction had 10 bases not matched to a gene; V was cut back by 4 bases and J by 2 bases. The CDR3 has 16 residues. Germline assignment: CDR1 SGHNT and CDR2 YENEEA. The rearrangement joins TRBV11-3 to TRBJ2-5, with 7 bases that match TRBD1. The sequenced material came from peripheral blood. The receptor was derived from a human donor in a cohort sampled during active COVID-19. The CDR3 DNA reads TGTGCCAGCAGCTCGTCTACCGGGACAGCACAAGAGACCCAGTACTTC. Protein: CASSSSTGTAQETQYF. Complete variable domain (other parts from reference TRBV11-3 and TRBJ2-5): EAGVVQSPRYKIIEKKQPVAFWCNPISGHNTLYWYLQNLGQGPELLIRYENEEAVDDSQLPKDRFSAERLKGVDSTLKIQPAELGDSAVYLCASSSSTGTAQETQYFGPGTRLLVL.